This T cell receptor beta chain was sequenced for a study of T cell clones after liver transplantation. Overall study: Graft-donor-reactive sequences were compared with third-party-reactive TCRbeta sequences from pre-transplant mixed lymphocyte reactions.

The length of the CDR3 is 16 residues. Germline-derived CDR1 and CDR2 are LNHDA and SQIVND (reference sequence). Trimming at V came to 6 bases and at J to 0 bases, leaving 9 bases not matched to a gene. A word on this clone: No antigen is known for it.

The protocol was immunoSEQ multiplex PCR, while the TCRdb copy is restricted to in-frame clones and leaves out a portion. The sample lists 53,000 or so clones; about 88% were seen once. Points from the study as a whole: A significant post-transplant drop in circulating graft-donor-reactive CD4 TCRbeta sequences occurred in most of the 8 subjects.

This clonotype originated in a human donor who received a liver transplant. This material consisted of CD4+ T cells from blood, taken before liver transplant. The chain uses TRBV19 and TRBJ1-2; 8 bases map to TRBD1. For the CDR3, the DNA is TGTGCCAGTAGCACCCAGGGGGCAGGCGCTAACTATGGCTACACCTTC. As protein: CASSTQGAGANYGYTF. The full variable domain, with the rest looked up from reference TRBV19 and TRBJ1-2, is DGGITQSPKYLFRKEGQNVTLSCEQNLNHDAMYWYRQDPGQGLRLIYYSQIVNDFQKGDIAEGYSVSREKKESFPLTVTSAQKNPTAFYLCASSTQGAGANYGYTFGSGTRLTVV.